This T cell receptor beta chain is drawn from a study of blood T cell repertoires in COVID-19. At the level of the study: T cells, B-cell-depleted T cells, or PBMCs supplied cDNA or gDNA.

Libraries were prepared by immunoSEQ multiplex PCR; TCRdb keeps only in-frame clonotypes and omits some of them. The sample gives 250,000 to 300,000 clones, around 86% of which show up once; roughly a sixth is in the top ten. Between the trimmed V and J ends, which lost 6 bases and 4 bases, there was a span of 18 bases. Germline lookup yields CDR1 MDHEN and CDR2 SYDVKM. The CDR3 covers 15 residues. Recruitment covered 20 to 25 US areas and drew participants whose ages spanned about 18 to 90 years. Participant reports of clinical history set cohort assignment. This clonotype was sampled from a man between 18 and 35 years old who had recovered from COVID-19. Sequenced: PBMCs or T cells enriched from blood (not recorded which). This chain joins TRBV28 and TRBJ1-2, with D possibly being TRBD1 (6 bases). CDR3 coding DNA: TGTGCCAGCAGACTGGACGGGGGGCCGGGCTATGGCTACACCTTC. Its protein is CASRLDGGPGYGYTF.